The clone carrying this T cell receptor beta chain was observed many times. Alpha and beta chains were covered, as first-strand cDNA relied on TRAV- and TRBV-specific primers. TCR amplification ran 15 to 20 PCR cycles using constant-region and V-primer adapter primers. TCRdb analysed the reads with MiXCR anew, one entry per CDR3 protein. The data show 100,000 or so distinct CDR3 sequences, under 9.5% seen once. The data were taken from a study of low-dose radiotherapy and immunotherapy resistance in tumors. Across the study: Cohort 1 was given 0.5 Gy per fraction every 2 weeks, for 6.5 Gy total. The study gave Cohort 2 1 Gy per fraction every two weeks, totaling 13 Gy over 26 weeks.

Time point here: before trial treatment. The material sequenced was PBMCs, taken before treatment. The receptor comes from a male donor with prostate cancer.

CDR3 DNA: TGTGCCAGCGGTACAGGGGCCAATTCACCCCTCCACTTT. This codes for CASGTGANSPLHF. This sequence joins TRBV28 and TRBJ1-6; 7 bases line up with TRBD1. V trimming: 8 bases; J trimming: 7 bases; junction bases outside the gene matches: 5. The CDR3 is 13 amino acids. Germline CDR1 reads MDHEN; CDR2 reads SYDVKM.